This T cell receptor beta chain was sequenced for a study of blood T cells in healthy people across ages. Sample-barcoded 5' priming and a J-beta primer mix drove a second PCR of 7 to 11 cycles. TCRdb reanalysed the 5' RACE reads using MiXCR and keeps one entry per CDR3 protein. This sample has approximately 800,000 distinct CDR3 sequences; about 46% occur once, and the top ten carry approximately 18%. This TCR was recovered from an elderly man in good health. Sequenced sample: blood.

CDR3 sequence: CATSRDLEGNTEAFF. The CDR3 region has the DNA TGTGCCACCAGCAGAGATCTAGAAGGGAACACTGAAGCTTTCTTT. The chain links TRBV15 to TRBJ1-1; D gene unclear. This CDR3 is 15 amino acids long. Germline V gene sequence: CDR1 LNHNV, CDR2 YYDKDF (reference sequence). V was pared by 0 bases and J by 1 base, with 9 bases between.